This TCR beta chain originates from a study of blood T cells in healthy people across ages. A second PCR of 7 to 11 cycles used a sample-barcoded 5' primer and a J-beta primer mix. A tag from a template-switch adaptor with 12 random nucleotides marked each cDNA molecule. One entry per CDR3 protein, called by TCRdb with MiXCR from the 5' RACE reads. The sample yields about 1 million distinct CDR3 sequences, roughly 45% seen once. Peripheral blood samples of around 9.8 milliliters were drawn from each donor. In germline, CDR1 is MNHEY, CDR2 SVGAGI. The CDR3 is 15 residues long. V gene TRBV6-5 combines with J gene TRBJ2-5; 9 bases fit TRBD1. The end of the DNA fits TRBJ2-7 better, so the J call may be wrong. This receptor was taken from a woman between 55 and 75 years old in good health. Input material: blood. DNA of the CDR3: TGTGCCAGCAGTTCCGGGACAGGGAACATCGACGAGCAGTACTTC. This translates into CASSSGTGNIDEQYF.